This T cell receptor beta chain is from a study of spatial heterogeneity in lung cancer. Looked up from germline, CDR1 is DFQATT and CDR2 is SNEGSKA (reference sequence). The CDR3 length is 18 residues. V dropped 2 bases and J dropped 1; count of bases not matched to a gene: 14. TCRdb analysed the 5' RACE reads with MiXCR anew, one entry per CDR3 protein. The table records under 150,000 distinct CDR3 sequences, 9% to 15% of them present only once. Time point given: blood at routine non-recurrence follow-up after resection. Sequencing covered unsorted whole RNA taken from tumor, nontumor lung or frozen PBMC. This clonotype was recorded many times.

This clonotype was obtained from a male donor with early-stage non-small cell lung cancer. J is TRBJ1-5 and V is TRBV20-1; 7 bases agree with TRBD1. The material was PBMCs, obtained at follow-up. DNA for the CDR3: TGCAGTGCTAGATCCGTCCGGGACAGCTGGACGAGCAATCAGCCCCAGCATTTT. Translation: CSARSVRDSWTSNQPQHF.